This is a list of T cell receptor beta chains from one sample in a study of T cell responses to AZD1222 COVID-19 vaccine. TCRdb's table, derived via immunoSEQ multiplex PCR, lists solely in-frame clones and lacks some. This sample has 130,000 to 150,000 clones, with more than 70% found just once. Specimen: peripheral blood, collected 28 days after the second AZD1222 dose. The source of these receptors is an adult who received the AZD1222 COVID-19 vaccine. Each CDR3 is given with its conserved first and last residue. The D gene is left open where the match is weak. Rows give clone size only sometimes, using once, few, many, or a class for an expanded clone.

v_gene	abundance	j_gene	d_gene	CDR3aa	CDR3nt
TRBV10-1	.	TRBJ2-1	TRBD2	CAFQATELSGSFHEQFF	TGCGCCTTTCAAGCAACCGAACTTAGCGGGAGTTTTCATGAGCAGTTCTTC
TRBV28	.	TRBJ2-7	.	CASSLARDHPTYEQYF	TGTGCCAGCAGTTTAGCCCGGGACCATCCTACCTACGAGCAGTACTTC
TRBV2	.	TRBJ2-7	TRBD2	CASSAPLAGDIYEQYF	TGTGCCAGCAGCGCTCCCCTAGCGGGAGATATCTACGAGCAGTACTTC
TRBV7-3	once	TRBJ2-1	TRBD2	CASSFSGGSSYNEQFF	TGTGCCAGCAGCTTTTCTGGCGGGAGCTCCTACAATGAGCAGTTCTTC
TRBV9	once	TRBJ1-2	.	CASSGTGKGSIYGYTF	TGTGCCAGCAGCGGGACCGGGAAGGGTTCGATATATGGCTACACCTTC
TRBV12-5	.	TRBJ2-1	TRBD2	CASGFLFGGGPRNEQFF	TGTGCTAGTGGTTTTCTCTTTGGGGGAGGGCCGCGTAATGAGCAGTTCTTC
TRBV3-1/TRBV3-2	.	TRBJ2-1	.	CASSQNRAGRNEQFF	TGTGCCAGCAGCCAGAATAGGGCAGGACGCAATGAGCAGTTCTTC
TRBV11-3	.	TRBJ2-7	TRBD2	CASSPPGSTSVTYEQYF	TGTGCCAGCAGCCCGCCCGGTTCAACTAGCGTCACCTACGAGCAGTACTTC
TRBV19	.	TRBJ1-5	TRBD1	CASSPRTGSDQPQHF	TGTGCCAGTAGTCCACGGACAGGGAGCGATCAGCCCCAGCATTTT
TRBV9	.	TRBJ1-2	.	CASSVTVNYGYTF	TGTGCCAGCAGCGTGACAGTGAACTATGGCTACACCTTC
TRBV9	.	TRBJ2-7	TRBD2	CASSVESGVASGFAEQYF	TGTGCCAGCAGCGTAGAATCAGGGGTGGCTAGCGGGTTCGCCGAGCAGTACTTC
TRBV19	.	TRBJ2-3	TRBD2	CACSGSAADTQYF	TGTGCATGTAGCGGGAGTGCGGCAGATACGCAGTATTTT
TRBV27	.	TRBJ1-4	.	CASSLRAFEATNEKLFF	TGTGCCAGCAGTCTCCGGGCATTTGAGGCAACTAATGAAAAACTGTTTTTT
TRBV11-1	.	TRBJ2-7	TRBD1	CASSLAPTGDLYEQYF	TGTGCCAGCAGCTTAGCCCCGACAGGGGATCTCTACGAGCAGTACTTC
TRBV18	.	TRBJ1-1	.	CASSMRGDTEAFF	TGTGCCAGCTCCATGAGGGGGGACACTGAAGCTTTCTTT
TRBV9	once	TRBJ2-5	.	CASSVSTQETQYF	TGTGCCAGCAGCGTGAGTACTCAAGAGACCCAGTACTTC
TRBV3-1/TRBV3-2	.	TRBJ2-1	.	CASSRVTNEQFF	TGTGCCAGCAGCCGAGTCACGAATGAGCAGTTCTTC
TRBV4-3	.	TRBJ2-7	.	CASSQGAGNSYEQYF	TGCGCCAGCAGCCAAGGGGCAGGGAACTCCTACGAGCAGTACTTC
TRBV15	.	TRBJ2-7	TRBD1	CATSRDLRDRVGEQYF	TGTGCCACCAGCAGAGATCTCCGGGACAGGGTTGGAGAGCAGTACTTC
TRBV6-2/TRBV6-3	.	TRBJ2-5	.	CASSYGETQYF	TGTGCCAGCAGTTATGGGGAGACCCAGTACTTC
TRBV12-3/TRBV12-4	.	TRBJ2-7	.	CASEGSSSYEQYF	TGTGCCAGTGAAGGGTCGTCTTCCTACGAGCAGTACTTC
TRBV14	.	TRBJ2-1	.	CASSQGGSSTYNEQFF	TGTGCCAGCAGCCAGGGTGGGAGTAGTACCTACAATGAGCAGTTCTTC
TRBV2	.	TRBJ1-2	TRBD1	CASNQDRISDYGYTF	TGTGCCAGCAACCAGGACAGGATAAGCGATTATGGCTACACCTTC
TRBV7-2	.	TRBJ1-5	.	CASTLSQGGNQPQHF	TGTGCCAGCACCCTTAGTCAGGGTGGCAATCAGCCCCAGCATTTT
TRBV9	.	TRBJ1-5	TRBD1	CASGTGNQPQHF	TGTGCCAGCGGGACAGGCAATCAGCCCCAGCATTTT